The 21 T cell receptor beta chains reported below all come from one sample, sequenced in a study of blood T cell repertoires in COVID-19. Clones were read by immunoSEQ multiplex PCR, and TCRdb kept only the in-frame ones, dropping some. The data hold 40,000 to 55,000 clones, with around 80% observed a single time. The sequencing sample was made of PBMCs or T cells enriched from blood (not recorded which). Source of these receptors: a woman aged 45-59 years with acute COVID-19.

This chain connects TRBV7-2 to TRBJ1-3; D ambiguous. The CDR3 extends over 13 amino acids. In germline, CDR1 is SGHTA, CDR2 FQGNSA. V was clipped by 1 base and J by 8 bases, with 9 bases between them. The chain's CDR3 is CASSLEVRDTIYF. The CDR3 DNA reads as TGTGCCAGCAGCTTAGAAGTGCGTGACACCATATATTTT.

V and J are TRBV11-3 and TRBJ2-2, with a weak D call TRBD2 (5 bases). V was trimmed by 4 bases and J by 2 bases, leaving 17 bases between them. The CDR3 runs to 17 residues. Germline lookup yields CDR1 SGHNT and CDR2 YENEEA. The CDR3 sequence is CASSSTIRGRNTGELFF. DNA of the CDR3: TGTGCCAGCAGCTCGACTATACGGGGTCGCAACACCGGGGAGCTGTTTTTT. The entire variable domain, with the rest obtained from reference TRBV11-3 and TRBJ2-2, is as follows: EAGVVQSPRYKIIEKKQPVAFWCNPISGHNTLYWYLQNLGQGPELLIRYENEEAVDDSQLPKDRFSAERLKGVDSTLKIQPAELGDSAVYLCASSSTIRGRNTGELFFGEGSRLTVL.

The chain employs TRBV27 and TRBJ2-7, with D possibly matching TRBD1 (5 bases). V dropped 2 bases and J dropped 3 bases, with 14 bases sitting between them. Germline V gene data show CDR1 as MNHEY and CDR2 as SMNVEV (reference sequence). The CDR3 is 15 amino acids. The CDR3 DNA follows: TGTGCCAGCAGTTTAAAAGGGGCGACGAACTACGAGCAGTACTTC. This sequence encodes CASSLKGATNYEQYF.

The V gene is TRBV28, the J gene TRBJ1-1, with 9 bases lining up with TRBD1. The germline CDR1 and CDR2 sequences are MDHEN and SYDVKM. This CDR3 is built from 13 residues. Germline trimming cut 2 bases from V and 11 bases from J; bases unmatched to any gene: 6. CDR3 sequence (DNA): TGTGCCAGCAGTTTAGGGACAGGGTTTGAGGCTTTCTTT. It translates to CASSLGTGFEAFF.

This clone was counted once. V and J are TRBV5-8 and TRBJ1-5; 7 bases are shared with TRBD1. The CDR3 is made up of 15 amino acids. The V segment lost 4 bases and the J segment 5 bases; nucleotides outside the gene matches: 9. Germline V gives CDR1 SGHTS, CDR2 YDEGEE. CDR3 in DNA: TGTGCCAGCAGCCCGACAGGGAGAGGGGATCAGCCCCAGCATTTT. Translating gives CASSPTGRGDQPQHF.

The chain employs TRBV24-1 and TRBJ1-1; D might be TRBD1 (5 bases). Trimming took 8 bases from V and 4 from J, leaving 7 bases between them. Germline V gives CDR1 KGHDR, CDR2 SFDVKD. CDR3 length: 11 amino acids. In nucleotides, the CDR3 is TGTGCCACCACCGGGGGCACTGAAGCTTTCTTT. It codes for CATTGGTEAFF.

The chain has TRBV6-4 and TRBJ2-1, with 8 positions matching TRBD2. Trimming cost V 0 bases and J 6 bases; bases outside gene matches: 7. This CDR3 region has 16 residues. Germline lookup yields CDR1 MRHNA and CDR2 SNTAGT. Here the CDR3 DNA reads TGTGCCAGCAGTGACTCACGGGCGGGGGGCCCCAATGAGCAGTTCTTC. This encodes CASSDSRAGGPNEQFF.

CDR3 bases: TGTGCCAGCTCACTCGACAGGAACACTGAAGCTTTCTTT. This encodes CASSLDRNTEAFF. This sequence joins TRBV18 and TRBJ1-1; possibly TRBD1 for D (5 bases). CDR1 KGHSH and CDR2 LQKENI come from the germline V gene. Trimming removed 4 bases from V and 1 base from J, with 7 bases in between. This CDR3 region has 13 residues.

The rearrangement links TRBV10-3 to TRBJ2-5; 14 bases match TRBD2. The CDR3 loop spans 19 amino acids. Germline V lookup: CDR1 ENHRY, CDR2 SYGVKD. V was clipped by 3 bases and J by 2 bases; unmatched bases: 11. The DNA for the CDR3 is TGTGCCATCAGTGACCCGACTAGCGGGGGGGCGATGCTACAAGAGACCCAGTACTTC. Protein: CAISDPTSGGAMLQETQYF.

This clone was counted a few times. V and J are TRBV30 and TRBJ1-1, with D tentatively TRBD1 (5 bases). The CDR3 consists of 13 residues. Germline CDR1 reads GTSNPN; CDR2 reads SVGIG (reference sequence). The V gene lost 4 bases and the J gene lost 4 bases, with 13 bases spanning the gap. The CDR3 sequence is CAWTVGDATEAFF. CDR3 sequence (DNA): TGTGCCTGGACCGTAGGGGATGCCACTGAAGCTTTCTTT. Full variable domain (remainder filled in from reference TRBV30 and TRBJ1-1): SQTIHQWPATLVQPVGSPLSLECTVEGTSNPNLYWYRQAAGRGLQLLFYSVGIGQISSEVPQNLSASRPQDRQFILSSKKLLLSDSGFYLCAWTVGDATEAFFGQGTRLTVV.

The chain couples TRBV6-5 to TRBJ2-2, with D unresolved. The CDR3 loop spans 14 amino acids. Germline V lookup: CDR1 MNHEY, CDR2 SVGAGI. The germline V and J ends were trimmed by 4 bases and 3 bases, with 9 bases remaining between them. The CDR3 sequence is CASSSGIDTGELFF. The CDR3 coding sequence is TGTGCCAGCAGTTCCGGTATTGACACCGGGGAGCTGTTTTTT.

The chain recombines TRBV5-1 with TRBJ2-1; D ambiguous. Trimming shortened V by 7 bases and J by 6 bases, and 8 bases separated the two germline ends. This CDR3 has 11 amino acids. The germline V gene encodes CDR1 SGHRS and CDR2 YFSETQ. Here the CDR3 DNA reads TGCGCCAGCCACAGTGCCAATGAGCAGTTCTTC. This encodes CASHSANEQFF.

The CDR3 DNA is TGTGCCAGTAGTACCCCGGGACAGGGGCGCTACGAGCAGTACTTC. As protein: CASSTPGQGRYEQYF. The chain joins TRBV19 to TRBJ2-7; TRBD1 agrees at 10 bases. Unmatched junction bases numbered 6, after V lost 4 bases and J lost 3 bases. Germline loops: CDR1 LNHDA, CDR2 SQIVND (reference sequence). CDR3 length equals 15 residues. The complete variable domain, with remaining parts taken from reference TRBV19 and TRBJ2-7, reads DGGITQSPKYLFRKEGQNVTLSCEQNLNHDAMYWYRQDPGQGLRLIYYSQIVNDFQKGDIAEGYSVSREKKESFPLTVTSAQKNPTAFYLCASSTPGQGRYEQYFGPGTRLTVT.

The V gene is TRBV6-5, the J gene TRBJ1-4; D perhaps matches TRBD1 (5 bases). Trimming shortened V by 5 bases and J by 8 bases, and 18 bases separated the two germline ends. Germline assignment: CDR1 MNHEY and CDR2 SVGAGI. This CDR3 has 15 amino acids. As DNA, the CDR3 is TGTGCCAGCAGTCCTCGTCAGGCCGGGGGGGAAAAACTGTTTTTT. This encodes CASSPRQAGGEKLFF.

This clone was observed a single time. The genes are TRBV6-6 and TRBJ1-1, with 10 nucleotides matching TRBD1. CDR1 is MNHNY and CDR2 is SVGAGI in the germline V gene (reference sequence). The CDR3 has 13 residues. J lost 10 bases, V lost 2 bases, and 4 bases had no gene match. CDR3 sequence: CASSYEGQGRAFF. The CDR3 coding sequence is TGTGCCAGCAGTTACGAGGGACAGGGGAGAGCTTTCTTT.

The chain combines TRBV10-3 with TRBJ1-2; D is perhaps TRBD1 (5 bases). Germline-derived CDR1 and CDR2 are ENHRY and SYGVKD. V was shortened by 10 bases and J by 3 bases, with 12 bases between the two germline ends. The CDR3 runs to 12 residues. The CDR3 protein is CATQTEDYGYTF. For the CDR3, the DNA is TGTGCCACCCAGACAGAAGACTATGGCTACACCTTC.

There are a few counts of this clone. The chain uses TRBV28 and TRBJ1-5; unclear D gene. Trimming cost V 6 bases and J 0 bases, with 21 bases left between them. Germline V gene data show CDR1 as MDHEN and CDR2 as SYDVKM. The CDR3 length is 18 residues. The chain's CDR3 is CASSPTTGGPYSNQPQHF. As DNA, the CDR3 is TGTGCCAGCAGCCCTACTACTGGAGGCCCCTATAGCAATCAGCCCCAGCATTTT.

This clone was detected only a few times. The chain joins TRBV4-2 to TRBJ2-1; 12 positions agree with TRBD2. Germline V lookup: CDR1 LGHNA, CDR2 YNFKEQ. V lost 1 base to trimming and J lost 8 bases; unmatched junction nucleotides: 9. The CDR3 spans 17 residues. Written as DNA, the CDR3 is TGTGCCAGCAGCCAAGCGGGATCACTAGCGGGGGGCTATGAGCAGTTCTTC. Protein: CASSQAGSLAGGYEQFF.

The gene calls are TRBV30 and TRBJ1-2; D ambiguous. The CDR3 runs to 13 residues. Per the germline V gene, CDR1 is GTSNPN and CDR2 is SVGIG (reference sequence). V was pared by 0 bases and J by 3 bases, with 8 bases between. CDR3 residues: CAWSVEADYGYTF. The CDR3 bases are TGTGCCTGGAGTGTAGAGGCCGACTATGGCTACACCTTC.

The rearrangement links TRBV5-1 to TRBJ2-1; 12 bases agree with TRBD1. Trimming cost V 3 bases and J 10 bases; bases outside gene matches: 11. The CDR3 loop spans 16 amino acids. Germline CDR1 SGHRS, CDR2 YFSETQ. This chain's CDR3 is CASSSPGQGAIGEQFF. CDR3 DNA sequence: TGCGCCAGCAGCTCTCCGGGACAGGGGGCTATAGGGGAGCAGTTCTTC.

This sequence joins TRBV6-6 and TRBJ2-3; 16 nucleotides agree with TRBD2. Losses at the gene ends were 5 bases for V and 6 bases for J; bases not matched to a gene: 11. The CDR3 consists of 18 residues. CDR1 and CDR2 from the germline V gene are MNHNY and SVGAGI (reference sequence). As DNA, the CDR3 is TGTGCCAGCAGTAGATACGGGACTAGCGGGGGGGCCGGGGATACGCAGTATTTT. Residues: CASSRYGTSGGAGDTQYF.